This TCR beta chain was identified during a study of response to subunit inactivated influenza vaccine. The CDR3 loop spans 18 amino acids. This clonotype was detected many times. Antigen: not known. Whole-study findings and limits: Few additional T cells are recruited per seasonal influenza vaccination, authors suggested.

TCRdb reprocessed the RT-PCR reads with MiXCR, giving one entry per CDR3 protein. The data hold under 550,000 distinct CDR3 sequences, with 7.2% observed a single time. Material: PBMCs from blood, obtained around 25 months after vaccination. The chain recombines TRBV21-1 with TRBJ2-7; the tabulated D call, TRBD1, remains unverified against the DNA. TRBV21-1 is an annotated pseudogene. The TCR originated in a man aged 45-69 years who received an inactivated influenza vaccine. The CDR3 loop reads CASSKLSGYREASYEQYF. DNA of the CDR3: TGTGCCAGCAGCAAACTTTCGGGGTACAGGGAAGCCTCCTACGAGCAGTACTTC.